Following are 19 T cell receptor beta chains from one sample sequenced in a study of identical twins. MiXCR was run by TCRdb on the 5' RACE reads, yielding one entry per CDR3 protein. The table shows 400,000 to 600,000 distinct CDR3 sequences, with approximately 20% occurring only once. These sequences were also reported in another study, on yellow fever vaccine responses in identical twins.

The specimen sequenced was CD4+ T cells sorted from blood. All receptors come from a woman between 18 and 29 years old in good health.

This clonotype has a handful of counts. The rearrangement joins TRBV20-1 to TRBJ1-2; 8 positions agree with TRBD1. V shed 3 bases and J 4 bases; nucleotides not matched to a gene: 4. CDR3 length equals 13 residues. Per the germline V gene, CDR1 is DFQATT and CDR2 is SNEGSKA (reference sequence). The CDR3 spells CSASTGGAYGYTF. DNA of the CDR3: TGCAGTGCTAGCACAGGGGGGGCCTATGGCTACACCTTC.

This clonotype showed up many times. The V gene is TRBV5-1, the J gene TRBJ2-7, with TRBD1 identical over 7 bases. J lost 3 bases, V lost 0 bases, and 0 bases had no gene match. Germline V gene lookup returns CDR1 SGHRS and CDR2 YFSETQ. The CDR3 runs 13 residues. The CDR3 nucleotides read TGCGCCAGCAGCTTGGACAGGGGCTACGAGCAGTACTTC. The encoded protein is CASSLDRGYEQYF.

The chain is built from TRBV7-2 and TRBJ2-1; D is ambiguous. In germline, CDR1 is SGHTA, CDR2 FQGNSA. The V gene lost 5 bases and the J gene lost 4 bases, with 12 bases spanning the gap. The CDR3 totals 14 residues. CDR3 residues: CASSRRTVYNEQFF. DNA for the CDR3: TGTGCCAGCAGCAGACGTACCGTGTACAATGAGCAGTTCTTC.

At least ten counts were recorded for this clonotype. V and J are TRBV18 and TRBJ2-4; perhaps D is TRBD1 or TRBD2 (5 bases each). CDR3 length: 14 residues. The V end was cut by 2 bases, the J end by 0 bases, with 5 bases between. Per the germline V gene, CDR1 is KGHSH and CDR2 is LQKENI. The CDR3, as DNA: TGTGCCAGCTCACCAGGGACAGCCAAAAACATTCAGTACTTC. Translation gives CASSPGTAKNIQYF.

The chain recombines TRBV6-1 with TRBJ1-3; weak D call: TRBD1 (6 bases). Germline V CDR1 and CDR2: MNHNS, SASEGT. CDR3 length equals 14 residues. V gave up 8 bases and J gave up 0 bases, with 11 bases separating them. The CDR3 sequence is CASRGHLSGNTIYF. DNA for the CDR3: TGTGCCAGCCGGGGACACCTCTCTGGAAACACCATATATTTT.

The chain has TRBV12-3 or TRBV12-4 and TRBJ1-3; D is unresolved. V lost 4 bases to trimming and J lost 4 bases, with 11 bases between them. The CDR3 sequence is 14 residues long. Here the CDR3 DNA reads TGTGCCAGCAGTTCGGGAATGCCGGGAAACACCATATATTTT. Translation: CASSSGMPGNTIYF.

J is TRBJ2-1 and V is TRBV20-1, with a tentative D call TRBD1 (5 bases). Germline CDR1 DFQATT, CDR2 SNEGSKA (reference sequence). This CDR3 contains 12 residues. This CDR3 reads CRAVGVYNEQFF. The CDR3 nucleotides read TGCAGGGCAGTAGGGGTTTACAATGAGCAGTTCTTC.

V gene TRBV12-3 or TRBV12-4 combines with J gene TRBJ2-3, with TRBD1 matching over 8 bases. The junction had 4 bases not matched to a gene; V was cut back by 3 bases and J by 5 bases. The CDR3 contains 14 residues. The CDR3 DNA reads as TGTGCCAGCAGTTTTTCAGGGGGCAAAGATACGCAGTATTTT. Translation gives CASSFSGGKDTQYF.

The gene calls are TRBV5-1 and TRBJ2-4; the match to TRBD1 covers 9 bases. CDR3 size: 14 residues. Germline-derived CDR1 and CDR2 are SGHRS and YFSETQ. After removal of 3 bases from V and 12 bases from J, the junction contained 10 bases not matched to a gene. DNA of the CDR3: TGCGCCAGCAGCTCAAGCCGGGACAGGGATCATCAGTACTTC. Residues: CASSSSRDRDHQYF. The variable domain in full, with the rest retrieved from reference TRBV5-1 and TRBJ2-4, is KAGVTQTPRYLIKTRGQQVTLSCSPISGHRSVSWYQQTPGQGLQFLFEYFSETQRNKGNFPGRFSGRQFSNSRSEMNVSTLELGDSALYLCASSSSRDRDHQYFGAGTRLSVL.

The V call is TRBV12-3 or TRBV12-4, the J call TRBJ2-5, with D maybe TRBD2 (7 bases). This CDR3 region has 14 residues. V dropped 4 bases and J dropped 5 bases, with 14 bases sitting between them. The CDR3, as DNA: TGTGCCAGCAGTTGGAGGGGGGGCCTGGAGACCCAGTACTTC. It yields the protein CASSWRGGLETQYF.

This clonotype was recorded a few times. The rearrangement joins TRBV11-1 to TRBJ2-2; D may be TRBD2 (5 bases). This CDR3 spans 14 amino acids. Deletions cut 6 bases from V and 2 bases from J, with 10 bases between. Germline V gives CDR1 SGHAT, CDR2 FQDESV (reference sequence). The CDR3 reads CASSRTLNTGELFF. DNA of the CDR3: TGTGCCAGCAGTAGGACTCTTAACACCGGGGAGCTGTTTTTT.

This clonotype was picked up a small number of times. The chain combines TRBV24-1 with TRBJ2-2; TRBD2 matches 14 bases. J gave up 5 bases and V 1 base, and 5 bases lay outside the gene matches. Germline V gene sequence: CDR1 KGHDR, CDR2 SFDVKD. The CDR3 covers 18 residues. CDR3 in DNA: TGTGCCACCAGTGATTTTTGGGGACTAGCGGGGGATACCGGGGAGCTGTTTTTT. Amino acids: CATSDFWGLAGDTGELFF.

The sample holds one count of this clonotype. V gene TRBV5-1 combines with J gene TRBJ2-5; 8 bases fit TRBD2. Per germline, CDR1 SGHRS and CDR2 YFSETQ. CDR3 length: 15 residues. Trimming took 4 bases from V and 2 from J; bases not matched to a gene: 7. CDR3 region: CASSRVAGQQETQYF. The DNA for the CDR3 is TGCGCCAGCAGCCGGGTAGCGGGGCAGCAAGAGACCCAGTACTTC.

This chain connects TRBV20-1 to TRBJ2-7; 7 bases are a match to TRBD1. Germline loops: CDR1 DFQATT, CDR2 SNEGSKA (reference sequence). CDR3 length: 15 amino acids. Germline trimming cut 4 bases from V and 4 bases from J; bases unmatched to any gene: 13. CDR3 protein: CSAIQRDRTTYEQYF. The DNA of the CDR3 is TGCAGTGCTATCCAACGGGACAGAACTACATACGAGCAGTACTTC.

The chain combines TRBV20-1 with TRBJ1-1, with 8 nucleotides matching TRBD1. J gave up 5 bases and V 5 bases, and 10 bases lay outside the gene matches. This CDR3 spans 14 amino acids. Looked up from germline, CDR1 is DFQATT and CDR2 is SNEGSKA (reference sequence). The CDR3 spells CSADPGQGGTEAFF. For the CDR3, the DNA is TGCAGTGCTGACCCAGGACAGGGAGGAACTGAAGCTTTCTTT.

This clonotype was picked up a small number of times. The V gene is TRBV10-3, the J gene TRBJ2-5; possibly TRBD2 for D (6 bases). The germline CDR1 and CDR2 sequences are ENHRY and SYGVKD. There are 14 residues in the CDR3. Trimming stripped 4 bases from V and 1 base from J, with 10 bases between. The CDR3 nucleotides read TGTGCCATCAGTGGGTTTAGCGGCCAAGAGACCCAGTACTTC. It codes for CAISGFSGQETQYF.

The chain has TRBV14 and TRBJ1-6, with D possibly matching TRBD1 (5 bases). The CDR3 totals 12 residues. Germline loops: CDR1 SGHDN, CDR2 FVKESK. Trimming took 4 bases from V and 14 from J, leaving 12 bases between them. The CDR3 DNA follows: TGTGCCAGCAGCCTTCAGGGTGTGTCCCTCCACTTT. Amino acid sequence: CASSLQGVSLHF. Full variable domain (remainder filled in from reference TRBV14 and TRBJ1-6): EAGVTQFPSHSVIEKGQTVTLRCDPISGHDNLYWYRRVMGKEIKFLLHFVKESKQDESGMPNNRFLAERTGGTYSTLKVQPAELEDSGVYFCASSLQGVSLHFGNGTRLTVT.

The gene calls are TRBV11-2 and TRBJ2-3; TRBD2 agrees at 10 bases. The V and J ends lost 2 bases and 1 base, in that order; junction bases with no gene match: 9. This CDR3 is built from 18 residues. CDR1 is SGHAT, CDR2 FQNNGV, per germline. CDR3: CASSLLNLAGGRTDTQYF. CDR3 coding DNA: TGTGCCAGCAGCTTACTAAACTTAGCGGGGGGACGCACAGATACGCAGTATTTT.

A note on this clonotype: A read error may produce the germline difference seen at one junction end. The V gene is TRBV20-1, the J gene TRBJ2-2; 9 nucleotides align to TRBD2. In germline, CDR1 is DFQATT, CDR2 SNEGSKA (reference sequence). This CDR3 comprises 17 residues. The CDR3 reads CCARDALAGAGTGELFF. For the CDR3, the DNA is TGCTGTGCTAGAGATGCTTTAGCGGGAGCGGGGACCGGGGAGCTGTTTTTT.